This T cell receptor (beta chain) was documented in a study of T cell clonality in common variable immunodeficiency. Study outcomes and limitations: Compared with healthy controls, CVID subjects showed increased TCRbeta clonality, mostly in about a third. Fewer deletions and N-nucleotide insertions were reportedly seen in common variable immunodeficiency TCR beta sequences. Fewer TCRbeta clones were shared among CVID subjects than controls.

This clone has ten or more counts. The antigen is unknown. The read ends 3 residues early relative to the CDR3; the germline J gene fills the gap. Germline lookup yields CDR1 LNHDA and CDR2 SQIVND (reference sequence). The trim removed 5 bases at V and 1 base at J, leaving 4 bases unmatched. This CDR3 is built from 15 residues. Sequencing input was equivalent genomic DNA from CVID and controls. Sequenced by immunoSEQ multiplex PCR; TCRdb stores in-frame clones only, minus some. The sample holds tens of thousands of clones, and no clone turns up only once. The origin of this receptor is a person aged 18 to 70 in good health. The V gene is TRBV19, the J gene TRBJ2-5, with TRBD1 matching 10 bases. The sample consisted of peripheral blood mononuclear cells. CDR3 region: CASSSGTGVQETQYF. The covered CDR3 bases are TGTGCCAGTAGTTCCGGGACAGGGGTCCAAGAGACC.